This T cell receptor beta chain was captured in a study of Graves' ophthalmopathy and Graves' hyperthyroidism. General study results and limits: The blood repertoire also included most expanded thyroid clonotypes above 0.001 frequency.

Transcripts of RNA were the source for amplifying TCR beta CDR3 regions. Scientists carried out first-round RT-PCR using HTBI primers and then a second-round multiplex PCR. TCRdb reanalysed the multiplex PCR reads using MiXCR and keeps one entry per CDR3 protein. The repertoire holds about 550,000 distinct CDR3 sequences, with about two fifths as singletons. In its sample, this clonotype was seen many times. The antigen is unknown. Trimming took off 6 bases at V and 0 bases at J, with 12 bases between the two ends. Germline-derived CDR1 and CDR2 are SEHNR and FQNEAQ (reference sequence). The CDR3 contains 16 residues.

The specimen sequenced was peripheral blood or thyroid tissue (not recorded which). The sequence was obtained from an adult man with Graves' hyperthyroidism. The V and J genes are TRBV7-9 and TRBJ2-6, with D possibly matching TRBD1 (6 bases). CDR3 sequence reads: CASSQTDSSGANVLTF. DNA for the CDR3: TGTGCCAGCAGTCAAACGGACAGCTCTGGGGCCAACGTCCTGACTTTC.